This section outlines one TCR beta chain sequence together with its context. The antigen is unknown. The data are from a study of Ad26.COV2.S vaccination and SARS-CoV-2 variants. Treatment given: over 15 received Ad26.COV2.S at low or high dose, single or two shots; about 5 received placebo; per-sample allocation not given. Following the first vaccine or placebo injection, samples were taken on day 63. Germline V gene lookup returns CDR1 SGHAT and CDR2 FQNNGV. The CDR3 totals 13 residues. Trimming removed 5 bases at V and 8 bases at J, with 12 bases between. Sequencing was performed with immunoSEQ multiplex PCR; in TCRdb, only in-frame clones are kept and a portion is missing. This sample yields 350,000 to 500,000 clones, of which 89% are seen a single time; 2.5% to 3% belongs to the top ten. Notes on the study in general: Non-spike TCR breadth was similar in vaccine and placebo recipients. The authors reported substantial breadth in spike-specific CD8+ and CD4+ T cell responses after vaccination.

Sequencing used peripheral blood, obtained in a trial of Ad26.COV2.S vaccine versus placebo. This clonotype was obtained from a person aged 18-60 years who received the Ad26.COV2.S COVID-19 vaccine or a placebo. The chain is built from TRBV11-2 and TRBJ1-4; D gene uncertain. The CDR3 protein is CASSQGLMEKLFF. The CDR3 DNA follows: TGTGCCAGCAGCCAAGGACTTATGGAAAAACTGTTTTTT. The full variable domain, its missing parts supplied by reference TRBV11-2 and TRBJ1-4, is EAGVAQSPRYKIIEKRQSVAFWCNPISGHATLYWYQQILGQGPKLLIQFQNNGVVDDSQLPKDRFSAERLKGVDSTLKIQPAKLEDSAVYLCASSQGLMEKLFFGSGTQLSVL.